This T cell receptor (beta chain) was recorded in a study of blood T cell repertoires in COVID-19. The wider study: Samples of COVID-19 (acute and convalescent) were obtained from the United States, Italy and Spain. PBMCs, B-cell-depleted T cells, or T cells were the source of the cDNA or gDNA that made up the material.

This clone appeared once. Authors' methods: Nucleated cell counts were estimated from reference gene primer amplification. Profiling relied on immunoSEQ multiplex PCR, and the TCRdb table lists in-frame clones only, not all of them. V and J calls and clone size are as listed in that table; D and trimming were resolved from the DNA. The sample has hundreds of thousands of clones, approximately 79% seen once. Germline CDR1 and CDR2: MNHEY and SMNVEV (reference sequence). This CDR3 is built from 16 residues. Germline trimming cut 6 bases from V and 1 base from J; bases unmatched to any gene: 4. The chain couples TRBV27 to TRBJ1-6, with 9 bases aligning to TRBD1. The specimen sequenced was peripheral blood. The receptor's source is a woman in her thirties or forties with active or convalescent COVID-19. Here the CDR3 DNA reads TGTGCCAGCAGGGGACAGGGTACTTCCTATAATTCACCCCTCCACTTT. Its translation is CASRGQGTSYNSPLHF.